The TCR beta chain described here comes from a study of cytomegalovirus exposure and HLA in healthy donors. Whole-study context: An analysis done earlier identified 117 million unique TCR beta sequences from about 179 million T cells. Study-wide findings and caveats: Most TCRs appeared rarely, but some public TCRs recurred in many donors.

Germline-derived CDR1 and CDR2 are MNHEY and SMNVEV (reference sequence). The J segment lost 0 bases and the V segment lost 1 base, leaving 11 bases of the junction unmatched. The CDR3 consists of 19 residues. This clone came up a few times. The antigen remains unidentified. PCR amplification relied on 60 Vbeta primers (plus 13 Jbeta primers). Profiling relied on immunoSEQ multiplex PCR, and the TCRdb table lists in-frame clones only, not all of them. Found here are more than 150,000 clones, about 80% of them singletons; the top ten hold under 8%. The chain links TRBV27 to TRBJ1-4; TRBD1 aligns across 7 bases. The sequence was collected from a woman aged 45-60 years in good health and CMV-seropositive. The sequenced sample was PBMCs. The chain's CDR3 is CASSLLKGARGATNEKLFF. In DNA, the CDR3 is TGTGCCAGCAGTTTATTGAAGGGGGCAAGAGGTGCAACTAATGAAAAACTGTTTTTT.